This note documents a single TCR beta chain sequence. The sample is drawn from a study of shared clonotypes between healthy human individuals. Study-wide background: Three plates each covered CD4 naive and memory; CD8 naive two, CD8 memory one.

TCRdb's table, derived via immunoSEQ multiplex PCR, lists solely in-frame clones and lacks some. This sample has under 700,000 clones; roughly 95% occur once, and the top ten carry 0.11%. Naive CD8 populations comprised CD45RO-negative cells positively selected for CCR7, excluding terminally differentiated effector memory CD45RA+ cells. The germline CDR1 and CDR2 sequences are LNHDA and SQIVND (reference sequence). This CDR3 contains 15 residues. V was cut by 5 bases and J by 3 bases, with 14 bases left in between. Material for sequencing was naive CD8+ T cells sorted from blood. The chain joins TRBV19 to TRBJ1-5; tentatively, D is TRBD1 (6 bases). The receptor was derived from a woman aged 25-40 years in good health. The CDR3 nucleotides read TGTGCCAGTAGTCTAAGGGACACTCCCAATCAGCCCCAGCATTTT. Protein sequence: CASSLRDTPNQPQHF.